The 28 T cell receptor beta chains below all came from one sample that was sequenced in a study of long-term antiretroviral therapy in people with HIV. immunoSEQ v3.0 was run at survey level. Some clones are missing from TCRdb's copy, which holds only in-frame ones; the method was immunoSEQ multiplex PCR. Of over 10,000 clones listed, around 82% were seen once; the top ten hold roughly an eighth. The sample consisted of unsorted PBMCs, taken 1.3 years after starting antiretroviral therapy. The receptors stem from a young woman with HIV.

The V and J genes are TRBV15 and TRBJ2-3, with a weak D call TRBD2 (6 bases). This CDR3 has 13 amino acids. Per the germline V gene, CDR1 is LNHNV and CDR2 is YYDKDF (reference sequence). The V end was cut by 5 bases, the J end by 4 bases, with 10 bases between. CDR3 nucleotide sequence: TGTGCCACCAGCGCCTCGGGGGCAGATACGCAGTATTTT. This codes for CATSASGADTQYF.

V usage is TRBV11-2 and J usage is TRBJ1-1; D is possibly TRBD1 (5 bases). The CDR3 is made up of 15 amino acids. Germline V gives CDR1 SGHAT, CDR2 FQNNGV. The V end lost 5 bases, the J end lost 6 bases, and 19 bases lay between the germline ends. DNA of the CDR3: TGTGCCAGCAGCCCCTTTGGGGGGAGTGGGGCTGAAGCTTTCTTT. Translating it yields CASSPFGGSGAEAFF.

This clone has only one observation. The rearrangement links TRBV5-6 to TRBJ1-1; no reliable D call. The CDR3 runs 13 residues. The V end lost 0 bases, the J end lost 7 bases, and 10 bases lay between the germline ends. Germline-derived CDR1 and CDR2 are SGHDT and YYEEEE. The CDR3 nucleotides are TGTGCCAGCAGCTTGGAGTCCGGGGTTGAAGCTTTCTTT. Its translation is CASSLESGVEAFF.

The rearrangement uses TRBV27 and TRBJ1-1; TRBD1 is a possible D gene (5 bases). CDR3 length: 14 amino acids. V lost 3 bases and J 4 bases, leaving 12 bases between the germline ends. CDR1 MNHEY and CDR2 SMNVEV come from the germline V gene (reference sequence). The CDR3 is CASSLGVGRTEAFF. CDR3 DNA sequence: TGTGCCAGCAGTTTGGGGGTGGGACGCACTGAAGCTTTCTTT.

This chain uses TRBV7-9 with TRBJ2-2; 8 nucleotides agree with TRBD1. V trimming: 4 bases; J trimming: 4 bases; junction bases outside the gene matches: 11. This CDR3 contains 17 residues. The germline V gene has CDR1 SEHNR and CDR2 FQNEAQ (reference sequence). The DNA of the CDR3 is TGTGCCAGCAGCTCCTGGTCGCGGGACAGGTTCACCGGGGAGCTGTTTTTT. Its protein is CASSSWSRDRFTGELFF.

The chain employs TRBV7-2 and TRBJ2-5; D gene ambiguous. The CDR3 is made up of 13 amino acids. V lost 5 bases to trimming and J lost 3 bases, with 10 bases between them. The germline V gene encodes CDR1 SGHTA and CDR2 FQGNSA. The CDR3, as DNA: TGTGCCAGCAGCGGAACGAGAGAAGAGACCCAGTACTTC. Protein: CASSGTREETQYF.

This clone was counted once. The V call is TRBV5-1, the J call TRBJ2-7; 10 bases are a match to TRBD2. In germline, CDR1 is SGHRS, CDR2 YFSETQ. V shed 0 bases, J shed 2 bases, and the junction held 5 bases outside the gene matches. This CDR3 contains 16 residues. CDR3 protein: CASSLDWTSGPYEQYF. For the CDR3, the DNA is TGCGCCAGCAGCTTGGACTGGACTAGCGGACCCTACGAGCAGTACTTC.

The sample holds a few counts of this clone. The V and J genes are TRBV28 and TRBJ1-2; 9 bases match TRBD1. V trimming: 4 bases; J trimming: 8 bases; junction bases outside the gene matches: 17. The CDR3 covers 17 residues. Per the germline V gene, CDR1 is MDHEN and CDR2 is SYDVKM. In DNA form, the CDR3 reads TGTGCCAGCAGTTCACGACTACCGGGACAGGGTACGAGGGGCTACACCTTC. This gives the protein CASSSRLPGQGTRGYTF.

The CDR3 DNA sequence: TGTGCCAGCAGCCCCACACCAAACACTGAAGCTTTCTTT. Its translation is CASSPTPNTEAFF. The chain combines TRBV7-9 with TRBJ1-1; D ambiguous. The CDR3 totals 13 residues. Trimming took 5 bases from V and 2 from J, leaving 9 bases between them. From germline, CDR1 is SEHNR and CDR2 FQNEAQ (reference sequence).

This clone turned up a few times. The chain has TRBV7-9 and TRBJ1-5; unclear D gene. This CDR3 comprises 15 residues. V was trimmed by 2 bases and J by 2 bases, leaving 10 bases between them. Germline CDR1 is SEHNR and CDR2 is FQNEAQ (reference sequence). CDR3 protein: CASSLSRAGNQPQHF. The CDR3 region has the DNA TGTGCCAGCAGCTTAAGTAGGGCTGGCAATCAGCCCCAGCATTTT.

CDR3 DNA sequence: TGTGCCACCAGCATTAGCCCCGGGACTAGCGGAGTCAAAGGGGGGGAGCTGTTTTTT. The encoded protein is CATSISPGTSGVKGGELFF. This chain connects TRBV15 to TRBJ2-2; TRBD2 matches at 11 bases. Germline values: CDR1 LNHNV, CDR2 YYDKDF (reference sequence). Trimming cost V 4 bases and J 8 bases; bases outside gene matches: 18. The CDR3 spans 19 residues.

By sample fraction, this clone is medium-sized. The genes are TRBV11-2 and TRBJ1-5; no definite D call. The CDR3 has 14 amino acids. Trimming pared 5 bases from V and 8 bases from J, leaving 16 bases between. Germline V gene lookup returns CDR1 SGHAT and CDR2 FQNNGV. The CDR3 here is CASSPTTRLKPQHF. The CDR3 DNA reads as TGTGCCAGCAGCCCCACTACGAGGTTAAAGCCCCAGCATTTT.

The chain joins TRBV9 to TRBJ2-1; the match to TRBD2 covers 8 bases. CDR1 SGDLS and CDR2 YYNGEE come from the germline V gene. Trimming at V came to 2 bases and at J to 7 bases, leaving 11 bases not matched to a gene. This CDR3 has 16 residues. This CDR3 is CASSVARGGARNEQFF. The CDR3 nucleotides read TGTGCCAGCAGCGTCGCACGGGGGGGTGCAAGGAATGAGCAGTTCTTC.

The J gene is TRBJ2-2, the V gene TRBV4-3; 15 bases align to TRBD2. CDR1 and CDR2 from the germline V gene are LGHNA and YSLEER. The junction had 7 bases not matched to a gene; V was cut back by 4 bases and J by 7 bases. This CDR3 region has 17 residues. The CDR3 DNA is TGCGCCAGCAGCCTCGGACTAGCGGGGGGGCATGACGGGGAGCTGTTTTTT. Translating it yields CASSLGLAGGHDGELFF.

The V and J genes are TRBV5-1 and TRBJ1-1; no clear D. Germline V gene data show CDR1 as SGHRS and CDR2 as YFSETQ. The CDR3 consists of 15 residues. Trimming pared 1 base from V and 1 base from J, leaving 11 bases between. The CDR3 nucleotides are TGCGCCAGCAGCTTGAGTCGGGGTAGGAACACTGAAGCTTTCTTT. It encodes CASSLSRGRNTEAFF.

This rearrangement joins TRBV4-2 to TRBJ2-7; 9 bases fit TRBD2. The CDR3 sequence is 20 residues long. J lost 1 base, V lost 2 bases, and 18 bases had no gene match. Germline CDR1 reads LGHNA; CDR2 reads YNFKEQ. CDR3 coding DNA: TGTGCCAGCAGCCAAAGGGGGGGAAAGATGCGGGAGGGCCCTTCCTACGAGCAGTACTTC. Protein: CASSQRGGKMREGPSYEQYF.

The chain has TRBV5-1 and TRBJ2-3, with D maybe TRBD2 (6 bases). The germline V gene has CDR1 SGHRS and CDR2 YFSETQ. The CDR3 spans 15 residues. The germline V and J ends were trimmed by 4 bases and 2 bases, with 14 bases remaining between them. The CDR3 spells CASSRDFGPTDTQYF. The CDR3 coding sequence is TGCGCCAGCAGCCGGGACTTCGGTCCCACAGATACGCAGTATTTT.

The rearrangement links TRBV27 to TRBJ2-2; D call uncertain. Between the trimmed V and J ends, which lost 6 bases and 5 bases, there was a span of 13 bases. The CDR3 is 14 amino acids. CDR1 is MNHEY and CDR2 is SMNVEV in the germline V gene (reference sequence). The CDR3 reads CASSPAVRTGELFF. CDR3 coding DNA: TGTGCCAGCAGCCCTGCCGTAAGGACCGGGGAGCTGTTTTTT.

This chain links TRBV5-4 with TRBJ1-3; 9 positions match TRBD1. The junction had 5 bases not matched to a gene; V was cut back by 4 bases and J by 3 bases. The CDR3 contains 15 residues. Germline CDR1 is SGHNT and CDR2 is YYREEE (reference sequence). This chain's CDR3 is CASSPGTGHGNTIYF. In DNA, the CDR3 is TGTGCCAGCAGCCCCGGGACAGGGCATGGAAACACCATATATTTT.

This clone was seen a handful of times. The chain recombines TRBV5-6 with TRBJ2-5, with D uncertain. The germline V gene has CDR1 SGHDT and CDR2 YYEEEE. This CDR3 is built from 9 residues. V was trimmed by 7 bases and J by 4 bases, leaving 2 bases between them. For the CDR3, the DNA is TGTGCCAGCGGAGAGACCCAGTACTTC. This encodes CASGETQYF. Drawing the rest from reference TRBV5-6 and TRBJ2-5, the complete variable domain is DAGVTQSPTHLIKTRGQQVTLRCSPKSGHDTVSWYQQALGQGPQFIFQYYEEEERQRGNFPDRFSGHQFPNYSSELNVNALLLGDSALYLCASGETQYFGPGTRLLVL.

This clone was counted only a few times. V usage is TRBV5-4 and J usage is TRBJ1-2; D call uncertain. V lost 0 bases and J 0 bases, leaving 6 bases between the germline ends. The CDR3 runs to 14 residues. Germline CDR1 reads SGHNT; CDR2 reads YYREEE (reference sequence). The CDR3 region is CASSLAGPNYGYTF. CDR3 bases: TGTGCCAGCAGCTTGGCGGGCCCTAACTATGGCTACACCTTC.

J is TRBJ2-3 and V is TRBV30; D perhaps matches TRBD1 (6 bases). Germline loops: CDR1 GTSNPN, CDR2 SVGIG (reference sequence). The V end was cut by 2 bases, the J end by 2 bases, with 11 bases between. The length of the CDR3 is 14 residues. CDR3: CAWSYNRATDTQYF. The CDR3 region has the DNA TGTGCCTGGAGTTACAACAGGGCCACAGATACGCAGTATTTT.

This chain uses TRBV5-1 with TRBJ2-7, with D hard to call. The CDR3 is 14 residues long. From germline, CDR1 is SGHRS and CDR2 YFSETQ. V gave up 0 bases and J gave up 6 bases, with 13 bases separating them. The CDR3 region is CASSLATLGREQYF. In DNA, the CDR3 is TGCGCCAGCAGCTTGGCCACTCTCGGACGCGAGCAGTACTTC.

This chain links TRBV19 with TRBJ1-3; the D gene is possibly TRBD1 (6 bases). Trimming removed 4 bases from V and 5 bases from J, with 9 bases in between. Germline CDR1 LNHDA, CDR2 SQIVND (reference sequence). The CDR3 sequence is 13 residues long. The CDR3 DNA reads as TGTGCCAGTAGTAGCACAGGGAGAAACACCATATATTTT. Translated, it gives CASSSTGRNTIYF. Combining the CDR3 with reference TRBV19 and TRBJ1-3 gives the whole variable domain DGGITQSPKYLFRKEGQNVTLSCEQNLNHDAMYWYRQDPGQGLRLIYYSQIVNDFQKGDIAEGYSVSREKKESFPLTVTSAQKNPTAFYLCASSSTGRNTIYFGEGSWLTVV.

The chain couples TRBV6-5 to TRBJ2-7, with no clear D. Trimming stripped 2 bases from V and 0 bases from J, with 8 bases between. In germline, CDR1 is MNHEY, CDR2 SVGAGI. CDR3 length: 14 residues. The chain's CDR3 is CASSYTLSSYEQYF. The CDR3 DNA follows: TGTGCCAGCAGTTACACCCTCAGCTCCTACGAGCAGTACTTC.

V usage is TRBV5-8 and J usage is TRBJ1-4; D perhaps matches TRBD1 (6 bases). The V gene's germline CDR1 is SGHTS and CDR2 YDEGEE. The CDR3 loop spans 16 amino acids. V lost 3 bases and J 0 bases, leaving 12 bases between the germline ends. This CDR3 is CASSSAGGSTNEKLFF. For the CDR3, the DNA is TGTGCCAGCAGCTCAGCGGGGGGCTCAACTAATGAAAAACTGTTTTTT.

This clone was detected only a few times. V and J are TRBV9 and TRBJ2-7; the D is unclear. This CDR3 has 14 amino acids. V was trimmed by 2 bases and J by 2 bases, leaving 11 bases between them. Germline V gene sequence: CDR1 SGDLS, CDR2 YYNGEE. The CDR3 sequence is CASSVADTPYEQYF. In DNA, the CDR3 is TGTGCCAGCAGCGTTGCCGACACCCCCTACGAGCAGTACTTC. Supplemented by reference TRBV9 and TRBJ2-7, the full variable domain reads DSGVTQTPKHLITATGQRVTLRCSPRSGDLSVYWYQQSLDQGLQFLIQYYNGEERAKGNILERFSAQQFPDLHSELNLSSLELGDSALYFCASSVADTPYEQYFGPGTRLTVT.

The chain links TRBV28 to TRBJ1-4; 9 bases are shared with TRBD1. CDR3 length equals 14 residues. The germline V gene has CDR1 MDHEN and CDR2 SYDVKM. V gave up 7 bases and J gave up 7 bases; unmatched junction bases: 7. The CDR3 here is CASTLGTGTEKLFF. The CDR3 bases are TGTGCCAGCACCCTCGGGACAGGGACTGAAAAACTGTTTTTT.